One and the same sample provided the 15 T cell receptor beta chains below, sequenced in a study of blood T cell repertoires in COVID-19. The assay was immunoSEQ multiplex PCR, and TCRdb's table has in-frame clones only and misses some. The sample contains some 100,000 clones, 91% of which appear only once. Sample: peripheral blood. Source of these receptors: a human donor with active COVID-19. The donor label of this sample is uncertain.

CDR3 nucleotides: TGTGCCAGCAGCCTCCGTCAGGGGGTAACGAACACTGAAGCTTTCTTT. Residues: CASSLRQGVTNTEAFF. This sequence joins TRBV16 and TRBJ1-1; TRBD1 matches at 7 bases. Germline CDR1 KGHSY, CDR2 FQNENV. V lost 4 bases, J lost 1 base, and 9 bases stayed unmatched. This CDR3 comprises 16 residues.

V and J are TRBV6-1 and TRBJ2-5; 7 positions agree with TRBD2. CDR1 is MNHNS and CDR2 is SASEGT in the germline V gene. The CDR3 is 14 amino acids. With 3 bases clipped from V and 9 bases from J, the junction kept 10 bases outside the gene matches. The CDR3 nucleotides are TGTGCCAGCAGTGAGGGCGGGGGACCTTTGGCCCAGTACTTC. Translated, it gives CASSEGGGPLAQYF.

The V gene is TRBV24-1, the J gene TRBJ2-5; D not certain. The V and J ends lost 1 base and 4 bases respectively, with 18 bases between them. Germline-derived CDR1 and CDR2 are KGHDR and SFDVKD. The CDR3 covers 17 residues. The CDR3 reads CATSDFGGSTELETQYF. The DNA of the CDR3 is TGTGCCACCAGTGATTTTGGCGGCAGCACCGAACTAGAGACCCAGTACTTC.

The rearrangement uses TRBV9 and TRBJ1-6; 8 bases line up with TRBD1. V dropped 0 bases and J dropped 14; count of bases not matched to a gene: 7. Germline lookup yields CDR1 SGDLS and CDR2 YYNGEE. The CDR3 is 14 amino acids. The CDR3 reads CASSVEQGDGALHF. The CDR3 region has the DNA TGTGCCAGCAGCGTAGAACAGGGGGACGGAGCCCTCCACTTT.

The chain carries TRBV6-1 and TRBJ1-5, with unresolved D. The CDR3 covers 15 residues. Looked up from germline, CDR1 is MNHNS and CDR2 is SASEGT. The V gene lost 0 bases and the J gene lost 7 bases, with 13 bases spanning the gap. The CDR3 region is CASSEAVDGGQPQHF. The CDR3 nucleotides are TGTGCCAGCAGTGAAGCGGTGGATGGCGGACAGCCCCAGCATTTT.

In its sample, this clone was seen a few times. This chain links TRBV24-1 with TRBJ2-5; D ambiguous. The V gene lost 6 bases and the J gene lost 3 bases, with 10 bases spanning the gap. CDR1 and CDR2 from the germline V gene are KGHDR and SFDVKD. CDR3 length equals 13 residues. CDR3 in DNA: TGTGCCACCAGTCTTGGCTCCGAAGAGACCCAGTACTTC. Translating gives CATSLGSEETQYF.

The CDR3 loop reads CASSPGGRQAYEQYF. The DNA of the CDR3 is TGTGCCAGCTCACCAGGGGGCCGACAGGCCTACGAGCAGTACTTC. The genes are TRBV18 and TRBJ2-7, with D possibly being TRBD1 (6 bases). CDR3 length equals 15 residues. Per germline, CDR1 KGHSH and CDR2 LQKENI. Trimming shortened V by 2 bases and J by 2 bases, and 13 bases separated the two germline ends.

V and J are TRBV3-1 (or the pseudogene TRBV3-2) and TRBJ2-7; 11 bases align to TRBD2. V was clipped by 1 base and J by 6 bases; unmatched bases: 5. The CDR3 spans 15 residues. Germline-derived CDR1 and CDR2 are LGHDT and YNNKEL (reference sequence). The CDR3 nucleotides read TGTGCCAGCAGCCAAGTGACTAGCGGGACTGTCGAGCAGTACTTC. Amino acid sequence: CASSQVTSGTVEQYF.

This clone was recorded a few times. In DNA, the CDR3 is TGTGCTAGTGGTTTGCCCCCAGGGAAGCCTGAAGCTTTCTTT. Translated, it gives CASGLPPGKPEAFF. The V call is TRBV12-5, the J call TRBJ1-1; D is possibly TRBD1 (5 bases). Trimming pared 2 bases from V and 6 bases from J, leaving 13 bases between. The germline V gene has CDR1 LGHNT and CDR2 FRNRAP. This CDR3 region has 14 residues.

The rearrangement uses TRBV24-1 and TRBJ2-1; TRBD2 is a possible D gene (6 bases). Trimming left V 0 bases short and J 9 bases short, with 8 bases between. The V gene's germline CDR1 is KGHDR and CDR2 SFDVKD. CDR3 length equals 13 residues. The CDR3 nucleotides read TGTGCCACCAGTGATTTGTTGGGGGGTGAGCAGTTCTTC. Amino acids: CATSDLLGGEQFF.

This clone appeared a single time. V usage is TRBV7-2 and J usage is TRBJ2-1; the match to TRBD2 covers 10 bases. CDR1 and CDR2 (germline): SGHTA, FQGNSA. V dropped 5 bases and J dropped 2; count of bases not matched to a gene: 3. The CDR3 is 15 amino acids. For the CDR3, the DNA is TGTGCCAGCAGCCCCAGCGGGGGGGCCTACAATGAGCAGTTCTTC. It yields the protein CASSPSGGAYNEQFF.

Only one count was recorded for this clone. V usage is TRBV6-2 or TRBV6-3 and J usage is TRBJ2-3; D gene unclear. CDR1 and CDR2 from the germline V gene are MNHEY and SVGEGT. The CDR3 consists of 11 residues. Trimming took 5 bases from V and 5 from J, leaving 5 bases between them. DNA of the CDR3: TGTGCCAGCAGTCCCCGAGATACGCAGTATTTT. Its translation is CASSPRDTQYF.

The chain is built from TRBV23-1 and TRBJ1-2; D is perhaps TRBD1 (6 bases). TRBV23-1 is given ORF status, its function remaining uncertain. V lost 10 bases and J 8 bases, leaving 20 bases between the germline ends. The CDR3 spans 13 residues. CDR3 coding DNA: TGCGCCAATACGTTGGCAGGGGACGAGGGCTACACCTTC. Translated: CANTLAGDEGYTF.

This clone has only a few counts. The chain is built from TRBV19 and TRBJ2-3; D not certain. The germline V gene encodes CDR1 LNHDA and CDR2 SQIVND (reference sequence). V lost 7 bases and J lost 6, with 11 bases in between. There are 12 residues in the CDR3. CDR3 loop: CASTNSRDTQYF. CDR3 DNA sequence: TGTGCCAGTACGAACTCGAGGGATACGCAGTATTTT. The whole variable domain, remainder taken from reference TRBV19 and TRBJ2-3, is DGGITQSPKYLFRKEGQNVTLSCEQNLNHDAMYWYRQDPGQGLRLIYYSQIVNDFQKGDIAEGYSVSREKKESFPLTVTSAQKNPTAFYLCASTNSRDTQYFGPGTRLTVL.

This chain uses TRBV27 with TRBJ1-2; TRBD1 agrees at 9 bases. Germline loops: CDR1 MNHEY, CDR2 SMNVEV (reference sequence). This CDR3 has 15 amino acids. The ends lost 7 bases at V and 8 bases at J; junction bases unmatched: 14. In DNA, the CDR3 is TGTGCCAGCACCCCCCTAACAGGGGGCGGTCGAGGCTACACCTTC. Translation: CASTPLTGGGRGYTF.